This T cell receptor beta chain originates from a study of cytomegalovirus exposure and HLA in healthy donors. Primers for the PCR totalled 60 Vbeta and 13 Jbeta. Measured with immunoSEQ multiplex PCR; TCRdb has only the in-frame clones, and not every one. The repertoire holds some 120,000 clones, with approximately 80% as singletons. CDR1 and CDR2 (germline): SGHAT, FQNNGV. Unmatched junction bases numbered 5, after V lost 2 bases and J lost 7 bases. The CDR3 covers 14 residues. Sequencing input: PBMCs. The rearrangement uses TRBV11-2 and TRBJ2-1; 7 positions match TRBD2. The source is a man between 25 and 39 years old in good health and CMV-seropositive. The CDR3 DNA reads TGTGCCAGCAGCTTAACGGGGGGACGTAATGAGCAGTTCTTC. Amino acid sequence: CASSLTGGRNEQFF.